This T cell receptor (beta chain) was sequenced for a study of shared clonotypes between healthy human individuals. Study results and caveats: Sampling covered blood only; tissue repertoires likely differ. Across a few donors, naive CD4 shared roughly 5%, naive CD8 around 4%, memory CD4 2% to 2.5%, memory CD8 over 0.3%.

The authors ran the assay at deep level. Sequenced by immunoSEQ multiplex PCR; TCRdb stores in-frame clones only, minus some. Among more than 850,000 clones, roughly 74% were seen once, and the ten largest hold 0.5% to 0.6%. There are 15 residues in the CDR3. Germline loops: CDR1 SGHNT, CDR2 YYREEE (reference sequence). V was pared by 3 bases and J by 7 bases, with 8 bases of the junction left unmatched. With respect to this clone: Its specificity is unknown.

What was sequenced was memory CD4+ T cells from PBMCs. The subset denotes: CD45RA-negative fraction. The TCR sequence derives from a man younger than 35 in good health. Some clones in this sample may be carry-over from other donors' samples. V is TRBV5-4 and J is TRBJ2-7; TRBD1 matches at 12 bases. CDR3 sequence reads: CASSYPGQGAGEQYF. The CDR3 DNA reads as TGTGCCAGCAGCTATCCGGGACAGGGGGCGGGGGAGCAGTACTTC.